The rows below give T cell receptor beta chains drawn from one sample of a study of regulatory T cells in long-lasting Graves disease. TCRdb reanalysed the reads using MiXCR and keeps one entry per CDR3 protein. The data hold about 820 distinct CDR3 sequences, with around 78% observed a single time. Sequenced here: peripheral blood mononuclear cells (PBMCs), sampled with antithyroid drug treatment, in newly diagnosed or persistent Graves disease (not recorded which). These receptors were collected from a female donor with Graves disease. CDR3s include the opening cysteine and the closing phenylalanine or tryptophan. The order of the fields is D gene, clone size, J gene, V gene, CDR3 protein, CDR3 DNA. The D gene is left open where the match is weak. Some rows have no size entry. The others give once, few or many, or a class for an expanded clone.

>TRBD2|-|TRBJ2-7|TRBV7-2
CASSLTSGTYEQYF
TGTGCCAGCAGCTTAACTAGCGGGACATACGAGCAGTACTTC
>-|-|TRBJ1-4|TRBV18
CASSEARASRGEKLFF
TGTGCCAGCTCAGAAGCCCGGGCCTCACGCGGAGAAAAACTGTTTTTT
>-|few|TRBJ2-3|TRBV29-1
CSVVPIEPDTQYF
TGCAGCGTTGTCCCGATAGAACCGGATACGCAGTATTTT
>-|once|TRBJ1-5|TRBV12-3/TRBV12-4
CASSFGNDQPQHF
TGTGCCAGCAGTTTCGGAAATGATCAGCCCCAGCATTTT
>-|-|TRBJ1-2|TRBV12-3/TRBV12-4
CASSLGRGATYGYTF
TGTGCCAGCAGTTTAGGCAGAGGGGCTACTTATGGCTACACCTTC
>TRBD2|-|TRBJ2-1|TRBV18
CASGLAGLNEQFF
TGTGCCAGCGGACTAGCGGGCCTAAATGAGCAGTTCTTC
>-|-|TRBJ2-7|TRBV11-2
CASSLGGSSYEQYF
TGTGCCAGCAGCTTAGGAGGGAGCTCCTACGAGCAGTACTTC
>-|-|TRBJ2-6|TRBV29-1
CSVRTGVTPSGANVLTF
TGCAGCGTACGAACGGGGGTAACCCCCTCTGGGGCCAACGTCCTGACTTTC
>-|-|TRBJ1-5|TRBV25-1
CASSPNDILWGETHF
TGTGCCAGCAGTCCCAACGACATTTTGTGGGGTGAAACGCATTTT
>-|-|TRBJ1-5|TRBV27
CASSLWGSLANQPQHF
TGTGCCAGCAGTTTATGGGGCTCCCTCGCCAATCAGCCCCAGCATTTT
>TRBD1|-|TRBJ1-5|TRBV7-2
CASSSTGDQPQHF
TGTGCCAGCAGCTCGACAGGGGATCAGCCCCAGCATTTT
>-|-|TRBJ1-2|TRBV11-1
CASSSTMGYYGYTF
TGTGCCAGCAGCTCGACCATGGGCTACTATGGCTACACCTTC
>-|few|TRBJ2-7|TRBV2
CASSEEGWYEQYF
TGTGCCAGCAGTGAGGAGGGTTGGTACGAGCAGTACTTC